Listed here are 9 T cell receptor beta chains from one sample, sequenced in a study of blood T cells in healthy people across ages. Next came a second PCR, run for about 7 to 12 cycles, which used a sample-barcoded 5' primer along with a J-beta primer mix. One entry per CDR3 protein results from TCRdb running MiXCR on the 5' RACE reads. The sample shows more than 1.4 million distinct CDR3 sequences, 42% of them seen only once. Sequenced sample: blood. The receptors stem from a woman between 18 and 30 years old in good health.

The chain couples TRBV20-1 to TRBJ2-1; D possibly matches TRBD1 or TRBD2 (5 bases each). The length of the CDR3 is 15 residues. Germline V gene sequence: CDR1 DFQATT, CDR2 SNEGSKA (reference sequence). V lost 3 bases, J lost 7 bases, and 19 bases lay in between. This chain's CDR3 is CSARAPGLARNEQFF. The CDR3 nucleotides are TGCAGTGCTAGGGCCCCGGGGCTAGCCCGGAATGAGCAGTTCTTC.

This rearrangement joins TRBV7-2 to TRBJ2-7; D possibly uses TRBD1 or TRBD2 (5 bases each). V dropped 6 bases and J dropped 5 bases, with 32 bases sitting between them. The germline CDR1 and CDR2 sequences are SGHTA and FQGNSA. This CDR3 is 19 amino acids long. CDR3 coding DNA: TGTGCCAGCAGACGACACATCAGTAGGGGAACTAGGGGCACCGACGAGCAGTACTTC. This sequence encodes CASRRHISRGTRGTDEQYF.

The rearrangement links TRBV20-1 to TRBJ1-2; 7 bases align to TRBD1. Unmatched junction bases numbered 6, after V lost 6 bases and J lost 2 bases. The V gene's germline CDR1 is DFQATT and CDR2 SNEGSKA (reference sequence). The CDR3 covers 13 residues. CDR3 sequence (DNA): TGCAGTGCATACAGGGGTGCCAACTATGGCTACACCTTC. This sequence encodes CSAYRGANYGYTF.

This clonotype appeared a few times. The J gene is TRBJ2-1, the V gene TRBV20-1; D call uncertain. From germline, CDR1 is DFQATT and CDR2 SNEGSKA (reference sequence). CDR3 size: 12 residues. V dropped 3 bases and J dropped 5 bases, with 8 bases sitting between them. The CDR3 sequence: CSARAPNNEQFF. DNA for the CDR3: TGCAGTGCTAGGGCTCCCAACAATGAGCAGTTCTTC.

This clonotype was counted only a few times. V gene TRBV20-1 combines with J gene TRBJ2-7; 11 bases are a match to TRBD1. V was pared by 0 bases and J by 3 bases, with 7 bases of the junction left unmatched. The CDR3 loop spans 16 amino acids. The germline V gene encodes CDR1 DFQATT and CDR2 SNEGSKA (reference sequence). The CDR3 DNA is TGCAGTGCTAGAGATTCTGGGGGGACAGGGGGCTACGAGCAGTACTTC. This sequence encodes CSARDSGGTGGYEQYF.

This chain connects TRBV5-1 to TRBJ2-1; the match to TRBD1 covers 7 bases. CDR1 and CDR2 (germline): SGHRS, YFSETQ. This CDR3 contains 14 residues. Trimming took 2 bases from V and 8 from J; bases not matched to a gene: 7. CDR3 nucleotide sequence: TGCGCCAGCAGCTTTAGGGGGCCTGGGGATGAGCAGTTCTTC. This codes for CASSFRGPGDEQFF.

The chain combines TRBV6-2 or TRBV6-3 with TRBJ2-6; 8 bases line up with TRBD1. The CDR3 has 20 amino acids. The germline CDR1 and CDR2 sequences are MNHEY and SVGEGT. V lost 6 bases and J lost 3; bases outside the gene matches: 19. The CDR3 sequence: CASSRPIVQGALSGANVLTF. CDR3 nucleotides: TGTGCCAGCAGCCGACCGATCGTTCAGGGGGCGCTCAGTGGGGCCAACGTCCTGACTTTC.

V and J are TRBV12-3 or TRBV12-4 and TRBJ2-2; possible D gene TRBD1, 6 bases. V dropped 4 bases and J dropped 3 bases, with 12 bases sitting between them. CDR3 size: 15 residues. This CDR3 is CASSSNQGYTGELFF. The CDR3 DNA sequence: TGTGCCAGCAGTTCCAACCAGGGGTACACCGGGGAGCTGTTTTTT.

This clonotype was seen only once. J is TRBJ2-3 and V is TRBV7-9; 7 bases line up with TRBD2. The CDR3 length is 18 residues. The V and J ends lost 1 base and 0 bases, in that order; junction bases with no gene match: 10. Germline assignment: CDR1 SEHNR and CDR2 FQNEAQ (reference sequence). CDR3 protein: CASSLVAGDPISTDTQYF. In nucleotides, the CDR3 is TGTGCCAGCAGCTTAGTCGCGGGGGACCCTATAAGCACAGATACGCAGTATTTT.